This TCR beta chain emerged from a study of prognosis after radiotherapy for stage I lung cancer. At the level of the study: Each non-small cell lung cancer patient was deemed medically inoperable. No patients got concurrent therapy with stereotactic body radiotherapy.

The sample holds many counts of this clonotype. Antigen specificity is unknown. Two rounds of multiplex PCR amplified TCR beta CDR3 from genomic DNA. Used in first-round PCR were primers specific to each TRBV and TRBJ gene. TCRdb reprocessed the multiplex PCR reads via MiXCR and lists one record per CDR3 protein. The table includes 59,000 or so distinct CDR3 sequences, more than 20% detected once. Points from the study as a whole: Patients with metastases reportedly showed TRBV and TRBJ gene usage that differed from patients without metastases.

This CDR3 has 14 residues. The J segment lost 3 bases and the V segment lost 6 bases, leaving 5 bases of the junction unmatched. The sequencing used PBMCs, collected before or after stereotactic body radiation therapy (not recorded which). V gene TRBV12-3 or TRBV12-4 combines with J gene TRBJ2-7; TRBD1 matches at 10 bases. This receptor was obtained from a donor over 45 with non-small cell lung cancer. CDR3 loop: CASRRGTGVYEQYF. CDR3 coding DNA: TGTGCCAGCAGGAGAGGGACAGGGGTCTACGAGCAGTACTTC.